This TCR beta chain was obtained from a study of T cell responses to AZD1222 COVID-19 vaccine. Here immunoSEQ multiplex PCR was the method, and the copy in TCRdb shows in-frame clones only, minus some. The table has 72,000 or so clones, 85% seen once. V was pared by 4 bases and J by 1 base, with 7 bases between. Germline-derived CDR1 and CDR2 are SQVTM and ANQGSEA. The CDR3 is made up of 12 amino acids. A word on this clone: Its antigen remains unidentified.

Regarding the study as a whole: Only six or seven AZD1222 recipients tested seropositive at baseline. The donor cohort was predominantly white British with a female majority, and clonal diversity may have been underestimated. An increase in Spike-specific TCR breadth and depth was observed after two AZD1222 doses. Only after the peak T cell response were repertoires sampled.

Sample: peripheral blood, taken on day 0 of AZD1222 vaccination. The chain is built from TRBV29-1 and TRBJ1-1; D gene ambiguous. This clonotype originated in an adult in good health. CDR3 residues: CSVVWGNTEAFF. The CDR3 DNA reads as TGCAGCGTTGTCTGGGGGAACACTGAAGCTTTCTTT.